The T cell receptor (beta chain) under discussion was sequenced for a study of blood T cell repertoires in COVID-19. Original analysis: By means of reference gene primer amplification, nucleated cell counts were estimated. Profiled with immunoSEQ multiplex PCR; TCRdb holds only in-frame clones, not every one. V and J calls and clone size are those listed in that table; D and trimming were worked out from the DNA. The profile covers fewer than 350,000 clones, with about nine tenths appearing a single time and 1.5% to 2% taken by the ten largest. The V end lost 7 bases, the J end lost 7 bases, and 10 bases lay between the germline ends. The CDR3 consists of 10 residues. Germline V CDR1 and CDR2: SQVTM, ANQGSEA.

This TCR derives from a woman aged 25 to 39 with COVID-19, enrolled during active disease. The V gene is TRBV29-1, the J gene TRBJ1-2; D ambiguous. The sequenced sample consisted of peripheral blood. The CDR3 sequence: CSAVRVGYTF. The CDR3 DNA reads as TGCAGCGCCGTCCGGGTTGGCTACACCTTC.